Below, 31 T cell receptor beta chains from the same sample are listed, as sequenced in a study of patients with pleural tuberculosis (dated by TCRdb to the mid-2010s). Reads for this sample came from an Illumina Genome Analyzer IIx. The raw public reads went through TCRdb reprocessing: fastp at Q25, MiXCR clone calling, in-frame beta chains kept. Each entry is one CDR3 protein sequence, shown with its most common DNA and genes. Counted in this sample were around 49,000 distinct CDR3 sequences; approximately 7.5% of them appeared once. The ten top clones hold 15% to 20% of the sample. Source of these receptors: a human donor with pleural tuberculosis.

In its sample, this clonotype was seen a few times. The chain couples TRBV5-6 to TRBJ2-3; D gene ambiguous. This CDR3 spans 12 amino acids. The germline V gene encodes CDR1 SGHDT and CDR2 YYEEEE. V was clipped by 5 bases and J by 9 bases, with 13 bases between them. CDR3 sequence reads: CASSRDVWTQYF. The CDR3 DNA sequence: TGTGCCAGCAGTCGTGACGTTTGGACGCAGTATTTT.

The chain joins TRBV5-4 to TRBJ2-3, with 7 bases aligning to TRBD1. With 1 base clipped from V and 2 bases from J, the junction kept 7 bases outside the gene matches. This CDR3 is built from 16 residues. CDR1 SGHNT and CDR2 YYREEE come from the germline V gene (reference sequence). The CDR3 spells CASSLTGEQHTDTQYF. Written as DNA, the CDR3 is TGTGCCAGCAGCTTGACAGGGGAGCAACACACAGATACGCAGTATTTT.

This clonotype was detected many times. The CDR3 nucleotides are TGTGCCAGCAATTTTCGGGTTCCTTCCTACAATGAGCAGTTCTTC. It codes for CASNFRVPSYNEQFF. The chain is built from TRBV12-3 or TRBV12-4 and TRBJ2-1; D is unclear. CDR3 size: 15 residues. V dropped 7 bases and J dropped 1 base, with 14 bases sitting between them.

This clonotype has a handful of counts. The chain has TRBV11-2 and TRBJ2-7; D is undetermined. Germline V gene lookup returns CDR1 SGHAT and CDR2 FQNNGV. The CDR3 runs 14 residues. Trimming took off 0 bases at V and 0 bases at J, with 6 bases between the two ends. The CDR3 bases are TGTGCCAGCAGCTTAGAAGGCTTCTCCTACGAGCAGTACTTC. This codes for CASSLEGFSYEQYF.

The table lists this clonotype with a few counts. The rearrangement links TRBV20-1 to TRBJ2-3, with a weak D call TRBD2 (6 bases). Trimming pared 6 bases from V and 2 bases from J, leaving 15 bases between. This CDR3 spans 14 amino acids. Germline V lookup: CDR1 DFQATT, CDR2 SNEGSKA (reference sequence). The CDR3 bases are TGCAGTGCGCCGGGACTCGGAAACACAGATACGCAGTATTTT. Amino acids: CSAPGLGNTDTQYF.

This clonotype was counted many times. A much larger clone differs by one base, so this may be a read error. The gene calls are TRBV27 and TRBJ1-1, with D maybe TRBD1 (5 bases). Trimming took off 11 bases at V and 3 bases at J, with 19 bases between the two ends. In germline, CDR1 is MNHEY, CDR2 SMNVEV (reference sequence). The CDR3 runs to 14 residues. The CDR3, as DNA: TGTGCCTCCGCCATGCGGCCGGGGGACACTGAAGCTTTCTTT. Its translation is CASAMRPGDTEAFF.

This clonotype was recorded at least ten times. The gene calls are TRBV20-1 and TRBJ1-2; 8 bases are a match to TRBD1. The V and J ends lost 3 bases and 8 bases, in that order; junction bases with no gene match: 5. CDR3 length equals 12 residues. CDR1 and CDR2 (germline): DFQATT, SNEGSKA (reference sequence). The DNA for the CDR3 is TGCAGTGCTAGTCAGGGGGCCGGGGGCTACACCTTC. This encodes CSASQGAGGYTF.

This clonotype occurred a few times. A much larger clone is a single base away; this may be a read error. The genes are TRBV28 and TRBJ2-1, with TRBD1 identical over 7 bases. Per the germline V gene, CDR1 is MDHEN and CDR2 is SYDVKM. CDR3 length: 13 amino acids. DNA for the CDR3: TGTGCCGGCAGATCGGGACAGAACAATGAGCAGTTCTTC. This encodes CAGRSGQNNEQFF.

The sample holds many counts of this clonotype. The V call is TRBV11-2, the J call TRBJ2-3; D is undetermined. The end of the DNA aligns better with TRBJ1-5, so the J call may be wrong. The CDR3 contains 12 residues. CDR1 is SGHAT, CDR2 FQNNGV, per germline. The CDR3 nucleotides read TGTGCCAGCAGCGAACATCTAGATACGCAGCATTTT. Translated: CASSEHLDTQHF.

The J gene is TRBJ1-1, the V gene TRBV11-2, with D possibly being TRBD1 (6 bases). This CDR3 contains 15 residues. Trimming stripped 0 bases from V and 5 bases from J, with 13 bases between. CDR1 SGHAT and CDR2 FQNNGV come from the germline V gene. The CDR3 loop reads CASSLDRRGRTEAFF. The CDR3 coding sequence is TGTGCCAGCAGCTTAGATCGGCGGGGGCGGACTGAAGCTTTCTTT.

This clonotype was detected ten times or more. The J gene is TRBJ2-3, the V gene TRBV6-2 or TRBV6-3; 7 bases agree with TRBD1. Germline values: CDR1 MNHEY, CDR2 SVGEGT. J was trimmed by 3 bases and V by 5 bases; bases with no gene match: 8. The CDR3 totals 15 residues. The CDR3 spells CASSHRGQITDTQYF. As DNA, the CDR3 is TGTGCCAGCAGTCACCGGGGACAGATAACAGATACGCAGTATTTT.

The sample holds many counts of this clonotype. In nucleotides, the CDR3 is TGTGCCACCTCCAGACAGGGGGTAGATACGCAGTATTTT. It is translated as CATSRQGVDTQYF. This rearrangement joins TRBV24-1 to TRBJ2-3, with TRBD1 matching 9 bases. There are 13 residues in the CDR3. The germline gives CDR1 KGHDR, CDR2 SFDVKD. With V trimmed by 9 bases and J by 5 bases, 5 bases remained unmatched.

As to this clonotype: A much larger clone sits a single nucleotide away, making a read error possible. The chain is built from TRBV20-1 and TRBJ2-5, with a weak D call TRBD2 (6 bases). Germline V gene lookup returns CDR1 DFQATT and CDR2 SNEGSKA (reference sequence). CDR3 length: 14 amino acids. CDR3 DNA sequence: TGCAGTGCTAGTACTAGCCCAGGAGGGGAGACCCAGCACTTC. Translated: CSASTSPGGETQHF.

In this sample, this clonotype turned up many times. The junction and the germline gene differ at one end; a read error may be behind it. Here the CDR3 DNA reads TGCAGTGCTATTTTAACTAGCGGGAGCTACCAGCAGTACTTC. Its protein product is CSAILTSGSYQQYF. The rearrangement links TRBV20-1 to TRBJ2-7, with TRBD2 matching over 11 bases. Germline lookup yields CDR1 DFQATT and CDR2 SNEGSKA (reference sequence). The CDR3 covers 14 residues.

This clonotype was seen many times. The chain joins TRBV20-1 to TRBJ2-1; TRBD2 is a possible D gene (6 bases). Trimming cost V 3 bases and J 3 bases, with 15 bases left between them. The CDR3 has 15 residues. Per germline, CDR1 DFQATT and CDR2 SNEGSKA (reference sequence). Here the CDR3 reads CSASSPTSFYNEQFF. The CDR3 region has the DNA TGCAGTGCTAGCTCTCCCACTAGCTTCTACAATGAGCAGTTCTTC.

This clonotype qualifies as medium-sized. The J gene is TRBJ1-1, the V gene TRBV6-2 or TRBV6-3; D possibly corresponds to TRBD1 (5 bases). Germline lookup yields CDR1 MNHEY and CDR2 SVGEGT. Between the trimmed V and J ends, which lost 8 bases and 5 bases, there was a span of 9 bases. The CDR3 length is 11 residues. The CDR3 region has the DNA TGTGCCAGCGGAGAGGGGACTGAAGCTTTCTTT. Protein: CASGEGTEAFF.

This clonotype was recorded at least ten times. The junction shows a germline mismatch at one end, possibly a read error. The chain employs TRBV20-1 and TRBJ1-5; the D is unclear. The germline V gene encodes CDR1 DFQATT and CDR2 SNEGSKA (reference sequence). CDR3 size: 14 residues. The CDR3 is CSASAVASSQPQHF. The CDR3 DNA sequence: TGCAGTGCTAGTGCCGTCGCCAGCAGTCAGCCCCAGCATTTT.

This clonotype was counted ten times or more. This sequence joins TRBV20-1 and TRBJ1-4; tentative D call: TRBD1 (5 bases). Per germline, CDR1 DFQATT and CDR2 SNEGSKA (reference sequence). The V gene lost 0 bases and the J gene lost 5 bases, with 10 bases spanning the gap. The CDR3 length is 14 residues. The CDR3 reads CSARDPGTNEKLFF. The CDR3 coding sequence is TGCAGTGCTAGAGATCCAGGGACGAATGAAAAACTGTTTTTT.

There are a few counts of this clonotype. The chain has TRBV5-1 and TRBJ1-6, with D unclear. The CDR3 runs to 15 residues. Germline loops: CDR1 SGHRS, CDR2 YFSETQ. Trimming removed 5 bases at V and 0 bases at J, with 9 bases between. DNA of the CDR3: TGCGCCAGCAGAGAACAGCTCTCCTATAATTCACCCCTCCACTTT. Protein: CASREQLSYNSPLHF.

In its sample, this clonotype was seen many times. Written as DNA, the CDR3 is TGTGCCAGCAGCCGACAGGCAGTTGGCTATGGCTACACCTTC. This gives the protein CASSRQAVGYGYTF. V and J are TRBV28 and TRBJ1-2; D perhaps matches TRBD1 (6 bases). The CDR3 length is 14 residues. Trimming took 6 bases from V and 4 from J, leaving 15 bases between them. Germline V gives CDR1 MDHEN, CDR2 SYDVKM.

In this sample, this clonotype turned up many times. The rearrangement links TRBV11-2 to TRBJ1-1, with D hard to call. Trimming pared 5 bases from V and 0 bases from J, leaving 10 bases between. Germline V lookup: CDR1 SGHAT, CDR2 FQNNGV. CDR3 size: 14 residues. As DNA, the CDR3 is TGTGCCAGCAGCCCTCCAGGACTGAACACTGAAGCTTTCTTT. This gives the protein CASSPPGLNTEAFF.

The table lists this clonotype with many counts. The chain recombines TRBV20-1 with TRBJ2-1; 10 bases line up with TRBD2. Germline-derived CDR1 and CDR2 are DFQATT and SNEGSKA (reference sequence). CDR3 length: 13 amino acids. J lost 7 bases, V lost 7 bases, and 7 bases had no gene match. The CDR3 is CSVIAGGRNEQFF. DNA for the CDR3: TGCAGTGTGATAGCGGGAGGAAGGAATGAGCAGTTCTTC.

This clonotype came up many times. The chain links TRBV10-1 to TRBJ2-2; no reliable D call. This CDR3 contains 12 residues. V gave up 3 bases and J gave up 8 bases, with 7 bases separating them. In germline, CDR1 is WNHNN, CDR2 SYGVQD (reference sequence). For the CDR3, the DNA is TGCGCCAGCAGTGAAACAGATGGGGAGCTGTTTTTT. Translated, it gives CASSETDGELFF.

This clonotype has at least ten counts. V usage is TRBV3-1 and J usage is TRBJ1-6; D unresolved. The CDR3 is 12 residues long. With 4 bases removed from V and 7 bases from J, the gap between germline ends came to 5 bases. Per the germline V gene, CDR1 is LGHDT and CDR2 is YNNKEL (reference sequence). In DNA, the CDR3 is TGTGCCAGCAGCCCCTGGAATTCACCCCTCCACTTT. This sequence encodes CASSPWNSPLHF. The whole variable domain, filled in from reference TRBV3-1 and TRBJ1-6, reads DTAVSQTPKYLVTQMGNDKSIKCEQNLGHDTMYWYKQDSKKFLKIMFSYNNKELIINETVPNRFSPKSPDKAHLNLHINSLELGDSAVYFCASSPWNSPLHFGNGTRLTVT.

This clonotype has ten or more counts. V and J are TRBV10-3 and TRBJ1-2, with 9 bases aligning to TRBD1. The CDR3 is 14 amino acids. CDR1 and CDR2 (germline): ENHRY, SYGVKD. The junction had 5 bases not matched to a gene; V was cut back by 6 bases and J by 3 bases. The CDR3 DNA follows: TGTGCCATCAGCCGCCGGGACAGGGACTATGGCTACACCTTC. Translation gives CAISRRDRDYGYTF.

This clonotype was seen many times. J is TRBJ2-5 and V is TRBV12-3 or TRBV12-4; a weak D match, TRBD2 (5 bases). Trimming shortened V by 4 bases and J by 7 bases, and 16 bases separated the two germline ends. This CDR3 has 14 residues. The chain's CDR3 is CASSSSGGVSTQYF. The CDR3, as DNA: TGTGCCAGCAGTTCCAGCGGTGGGGTTTCGACCCAGTACTTC.

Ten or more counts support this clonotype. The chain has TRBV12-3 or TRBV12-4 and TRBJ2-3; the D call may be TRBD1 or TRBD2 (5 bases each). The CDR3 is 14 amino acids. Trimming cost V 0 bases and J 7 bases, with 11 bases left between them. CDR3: CASSLAGTEYTQYF. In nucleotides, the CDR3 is TGTGCCAGCAGTTTAGCCGGGACCGAGTATACGCAGTATTTT.

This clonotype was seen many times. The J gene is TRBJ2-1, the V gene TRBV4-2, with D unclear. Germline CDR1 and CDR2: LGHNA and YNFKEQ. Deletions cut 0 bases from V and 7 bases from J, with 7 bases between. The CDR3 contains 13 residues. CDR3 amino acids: CASSQELGNEQFF. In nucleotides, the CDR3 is TGTGCCAGCAGCCAAGAACTGGGAAATGAGCAGTTCTTC.

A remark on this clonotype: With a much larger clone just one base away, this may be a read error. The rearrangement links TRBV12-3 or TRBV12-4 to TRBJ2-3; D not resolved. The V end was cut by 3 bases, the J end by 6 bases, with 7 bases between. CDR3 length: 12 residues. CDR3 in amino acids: CASSFGDDTQYF. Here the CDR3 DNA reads TGTGCCAGCAGTTTTGGCGACGATACGCAGTATTTT.

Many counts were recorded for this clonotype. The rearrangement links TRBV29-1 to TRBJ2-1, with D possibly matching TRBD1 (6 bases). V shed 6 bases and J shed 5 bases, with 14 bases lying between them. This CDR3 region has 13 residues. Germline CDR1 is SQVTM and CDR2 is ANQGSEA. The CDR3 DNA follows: TGCAGCGTGAGGGACATCGGGGACAATGAGCAGTTCTTC. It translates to CSVRDIGDNEQFF.

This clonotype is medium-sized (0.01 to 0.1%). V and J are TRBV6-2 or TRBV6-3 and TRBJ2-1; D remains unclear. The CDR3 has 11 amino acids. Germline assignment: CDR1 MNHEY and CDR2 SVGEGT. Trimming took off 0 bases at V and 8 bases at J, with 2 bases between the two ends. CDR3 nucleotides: TGTGCCAGCAGTTACTCCTATGAGCAGTTCTTC. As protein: CASSYSYEQFF.